These 27 T cell receptor beta chains came from one sample sequenced in a study of monozygotic twins with inflammatory bowel disease. TCRdb re-called the 5' RACE reads and shows each CDR3 protein once, DNA omitted. The sample's table shows fewer than 350,000 distinct CDR3 sequences. The sample consisted of blood. The receptor source for this set is a human donor with ulcerative colitis or Crohn's disease, or a healthy co-twin of an affected twin (not recorded which).

The chain couples TRBV4-1 to TRBJ2-1; TCRdb outputs TRBD2, but without DNA this stays unchecked. In germline, CDR1 is MGHRA, CDR2 YSYEKL. The CDR3 has 23 residues. CDR3: CASSPPKISGFPSWRDGFGEQFF.

V usage is TRBV3-1 and J usage is TRBJ2-7; TCRdb returns TRBD1, unconfirmable since there is no DNA. CDR1 and CDR2 (germline): LGHDT, YNNKEL (reference sequence). There are 16 residues in the CDR3. CDR3 sequence: CASSQEEPPWAYEQYF.

The chain combines TRBV12-3 or TRBV12-4 with TRBJ1-1; no DNA is available, so the TRBD1 call from TCRdb remains unchecked. CDR3 length equals 16 residues. CDR3 amino acids: CASSISPQDRNTEAFF.

This chain uses TRBV5-1 with TRBJ2-7; TCRdb's D gene call, TRBD1, goes unchecked for lack of DNA. The germline CDR1 and CDR2 sequences are SGHRS and YFSETQ. The CDR3 runs 15 residues. The CDR3: CASSYRTEPTYEQYF.

This rearrangement joins TRBV7-9 to TRBJ2-1; the TCRdb call, TRBD1, lacks DNA for checking. CDR1 and CDR2 from the germline V gene are SEHNR and FQNEAQ (reference sequence). This CDR3 contains 13 residues. The CDR3 region is CASSLGGGREQFF.

V and J are TRBV6-2 or TRBV6-3 and TRBJ2-7; TCRdb's D call, TRBD2, is unchecked because there is no DNA. The V gene's germline CDR1 is MNHEY and CDR2 SVGEGT. The CDR3 runs to 15 residues. CDR3 protein: CASSDGLADSYEQYF.

The chain uses TRBV27 and TRBJ1-1. CDR3 size: 16 residues. Per the germline V gene, CDR1 is MNHEY and CDR2 is SMNVEV (reference sequence). CDR3 loop: CASRNILGLGNTEAFF.

The V gene is TRBV3-1, the J gene TRBJ1-2; TCRdb's D gene call, TRBD1, goes unchecked for lack of DNA. Germline V CDR1 and CDR2: LGHDT, YNNKEL (reference sequence). The CDR3 contains 15 residues. The CDR3: CASSLRWTDPYGYTF.

The chain recombines TRBV3-1 with TRBJ1-6. CDR1 LGHDT and CDR2 YNNKEL come from the germline V gene (reference sequence). This CDR3 is 16 amino acids long. Here the CDR3 reads CASSLFRQARNSPLHF.

This chain uses TRBV5-1 with TRBJ2-1; the TCRdb call, TRBD1, lacks DNA for checking. Germline V gene lookup returns CDR1 SGHRS and CDR2 YFSETQ. The CDR3 sequence is 17 residues long. CDR3 sequence reads: CASSLGKGGFAYNEQFF.

The chain employs TRBV27 and TRBJ1-5; TCRdb's D call of TRBD1 is untestable without DNA. Germline CDR1 MNHEY, CDR2 SMNVEV (reference sequence). The CDR3 runs to 14 residues. This chain's CDR3 is CASSPSRGNQPQHF.

The CDR3 sequence: CASSLAGKNTGELFF. The chain combines TRBV5-1 with TRBJ2-2. Germline V gene data show CDR1 as SGHRS and CDR2 as YFSETQ. This CDR3 has 15 residues.

The CDR3: CATRAQGGNQPQHF. The chain combines TRBV24-1 with TRBJ1-5; the D call from TCRdb, TRBD1, cannot be confirmed without DNA. The CDR3 has 14 amino acids. The germline V gene has CDR1 KGHDR and CDR2 SFDVKD.

V and J are TRBV7-9 and TRBJ2-1; without DNA, the TCRdb call of TRBD1 cannot be checked. The CDR3 contains 16 residues. CDR1 is SEHNR and CDR2 is FQNEAQ in the germline V gene (reference sequence). This chain's CDR3 is CASSIVTGLARHEQFF. The complete variable domain, with remaining parts taken from reference TRBV7-9 and TRBJ2-1, reads DTGVSQNPRHKITKRGQNVTFRCDPISEHNRLYWYRQTLGQGPEFLTYFQNEAQLEKSRLLSDRFSAERPKGSFSTLEIQRTEQGDSAMYLCASSIVTGLARHEQFFGPGTRLTVL.

J is TRBJ1-2 and V is TRBV6-1. Germline values: CDR1 MNHNS, CDR2 SASEGT. This CDR3 has 14 residues. The CDR3 loop is CASRNIGRSYGYTF.

The gene calls are TRBV20-1 and TRBJ2-7. The germline CDR1 and CDR2 sequences are DFQATT and SNEGSKA (reference sequence). The CDR3 loop spans 13 amino acids. The CDR3 loop reads CSARDPPRYEQYF.

The chain couples TRBV27 to TRBJ1-5; lacking DNA, the TRBD1 call made by TCRdb goes unchecked. The CDR3 is 20 amino acids. The germline V gene encodes CDR1 MNHEY and CDR2 SMNVEV (reference sequence). CDR3 sequence reads: CASSSPRRGSKGGSNQPQHF.

J is TRBJ1-4 and V is TRBV3-1. This CDR3 region has 17 residues. Per the germline V gene, CDR1 is LGHDT and CDR2 is YNNKEL (reference sequence). The CDR3 sequence is CASSQPRGRGLSEKLFF.

J is TRBJ2-3 and V is TRBV12-3 or TRBV12-4. The CDR3 spans 11 residues. CDR3: CASSSGNTQYF.

The V gene is TRBV6-6, the J gene TRBJ2-7; TCRdb's D gene call, TRBD1, goes unchecked for lack of DNA. Germline lookup yields CDR1 MNHNY and CDR2 SVGAGI (reference sequence). CDR3 length equals 14 residues. CDR3 sequence reads: CASSLSDRGYEQYF.

The chain combines TRBV5-1 with TRBJ1-2. The CDR3 runs to 14 residues. Germline loops: CDR1 SGHRS, CDR2 YFSETQ. CDR3 residues: CASSLAETNYGYTF.

The chain combines TRBV20-1 with TRBJ2-7. Germline V gene data show CDR1 as DFQATT and CDR2 as SNEGSKA (reference sequence). This CDR3 region has 13 residues. CDR3 protein: CSASYRGSYEQYF.

The chain links TRBV5-6 to TRBJ1-2; TCRdb's assignment of TRBD1 cannot be checked, as there is no DNA. This CDR3 has 15 residues. Germline CDR1 and CDR2: SGHDT and YYEEEE. CDR3: CASSSRQGRVYGYTF.

The rearrangement joins TRBV19 to TRBJ1-5; TCRdb gives TRBD1 as the D gene, but with no DNA this cannot be confirmed. Germline V CDR1 and CDR2: LNHDA, SQIVND (reference sequence). This CDR3 is 16 amino acids long. CDR3: CASNKPGQGVNQPQHF.

This chain connects TRBV27 to TRBJ2-7; checking the TCRdb D call of TRBD1 is not possible without DNA. The CDR3 runs to 13 residues. Germline V gene lookup returns CDR1 MNHEY and CDR2 SMNVEV (reference sequence). The chain's CDR3 is CASSLKTGYEQYF.

V is TRBV4-3 and J is TRBJ2-5. Germline CDR1 reads LGHNA; CDR2 reads YSLEER. The CDR3 contains 17 residues. The CDR3: CASSQVGHSFGGETQYF.

The rearrangement links TRBV29-1 to TRBJ2-5; the TCRdb D gene call, TRBD2, has no DNA to confirm it. Germline lookup yields CDR1 SQVTM and CDR2 ANQGSEA. There are 12 residues in the CDR3. The CDR3 sequence: CSVTILGETQYF.